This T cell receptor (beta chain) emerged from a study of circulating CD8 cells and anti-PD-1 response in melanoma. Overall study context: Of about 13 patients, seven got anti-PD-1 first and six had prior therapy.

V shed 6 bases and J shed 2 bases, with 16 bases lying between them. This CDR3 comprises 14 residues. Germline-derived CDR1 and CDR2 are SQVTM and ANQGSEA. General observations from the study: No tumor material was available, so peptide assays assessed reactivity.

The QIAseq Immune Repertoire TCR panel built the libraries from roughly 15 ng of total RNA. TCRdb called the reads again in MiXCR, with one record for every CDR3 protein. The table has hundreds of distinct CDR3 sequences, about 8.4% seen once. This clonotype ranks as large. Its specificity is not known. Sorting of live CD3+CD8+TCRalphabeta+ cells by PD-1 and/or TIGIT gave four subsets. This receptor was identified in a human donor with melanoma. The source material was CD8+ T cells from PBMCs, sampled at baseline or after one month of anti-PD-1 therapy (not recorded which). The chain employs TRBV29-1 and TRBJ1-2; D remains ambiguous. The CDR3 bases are TGCAGCGTCTCCCTGACCGCACCGAACTATGGCTACACCTTC. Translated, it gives CSVSLTAPNYGYTF.